The next 21 T cell receptor beta chains were all read from a single sample in a study of lymphopenia after photon versus proton radiotherapy. Clones were read by immunoSEQ multiplex PCR, and TCRdb kept only the in-frame ones, dropping some. Of 150,000 to 200,000 clones in the sample, around 85% were seen once. The source material was peripheral blood, sampled from a patient treated with photon-based radiotherapy. Receptors originate from a man aged 45-60 years with gastric cancer.

As regards this clone: The junction differs from germline at one of its ends, possibly a read error. This chain connects TRBV14 to TRBJ2-7; D might be TRBD2 (6 bases). CDR1 SGHDN and CDR2 FVKESK come from the germline V gene. CDR3 size: 12 residues. The CDR3, as DNA: TGTGCCAGCAGCCAAGGTTCGGCGGGAAGACAGTTC. Translating gives CASSQGSAGRQF. The full variable domain, rest sourced from reference TRBV14 and TRBJ2-7, is EAGVTQFPSHSVIEKGQTVTLRCDPISGHDNLYWYRRVMGKEIKFLLHFVKESKQDESGMPNNRFLAERTGGTYSTLKVQPAELEDSGVYFCASSQGSAGRQFGPGTRLTVT.

The V gene is TRBV1, the J gene TRBJ1-2; no check of the table's D call, TRBD1, against the DNA was made. TRBV1 corresponds to a pseudogene. The CDR3 sequence is 17 residues long. CDR3 protein: CTSSQTPGQISNYGYTF. CDR3 DNA sequence: TGCACCAGCAGCCAAACACCGGGACAGATTTCTAACTATGGCTACACCTTC.

The gene calls are TRBV4-1 and TRBJ2-7; 12 nucleotides line up with TRBD1. Germline V lookup: CDR1 MGHRA, CDR2 YSYEKL. The CDR3 has 14 residues. The trim removed 5 bases at V and 5 bases at J, leaving 4 bases unmatched. CDR3 sequence reads: CASSYGTGGNEQYF. The DNA for the CDR3 is TGCGCCAGCAGCTACGGGACAGGGGGCAACGAGCAGTACTTC.

The genes are TRBV2 and TRBJ1-1; D is undetermined. Trimming removed 6 bases from V and 10 bases from J, with 21 bases in between. This CDR3 contains 14 residues. From germline, CDR1 is SNHLY and CDR2 FYNNEI. DNA of the CDR3: TGTGCCAGCAGCGATGATGGTCCCTGGAGTGGAGCTTTCTTT. Translation gives CASSDDGPWSGAFF.

The sample holds one count of this clone. The CDR3 spells CATSRDRGFFSNEQFF. The CDR3 bases are TGTGCCACCAGCAGAGACAGGGGGTTTTTTTCCAATGAGCAGTTCTTC. The V call is TRBV15, the J call TRBJ2-1, with 7 bases lining up with TRBD1. V was pared by 0 bases and J by 6 bases, with 8 bases of the junction left unmatched. Germline CDR1 is LNHNV and CDR2 is YYDKDF (reference sequence). CDR3 size: 16 residues.

The gene calls are TRBV29-1 and TRBJ1-1; D is undetermined. This CDR3 is built from 10 residues. V was pared by 4 bases and J by 3 bases, with 3 bases between. The V gene's germline CDR1 is SQVTM and CDR2 ANQGSEA. CDR3 region: CSVADTEAFF. The CDR3 coding sequence is TGCAGCGTTGCAGACACTGAAGCTTTCTTT.

The rearrangement joins TRBV5-1 to TRBJ2-5, with 10 bases aligning to TRBD2. V gave up 5 bases and J gave up 1 base; unmatched junction bases: 5. The CDR3 sequence is 15 residues long. Germline-derived CDR1 and CDR2 are SGHRS and YFSETQ. CDR3 region: CASRASGSSQETQYF. CDR3 DNA: TGCGCCAGCAGAGCTAGCGGGAGTTCCCAAGAGACCCAGTACTTC.

The V gene is TRBV28, the J gene TRBJ2-1; 12 bases align to TRBD2. CDR1 and CDR2 from the germline V gene are MDHEN and SYDVKM. This CDR3 region has 15 residues. The J segment lost 6 bases and the V segment lost 5 bases, leaving 5 bases of the junction unmatched. The CDR3 DNA sequence: TGTGCCAGCAGTGTCCCTAGCGGGAGGGCCAATGAGCAGTTCTTC. It encodes CASSVPSGRANEQFF. Supplemented by reference TRBV28 and TRBJ2-1, the full variable domain reads DVKVTQSSRYLVKRTGEKVFLECVQDMDHENMFWYRQDPGLGLRLIYFSYDVKMKEKGDIPEGYSVSREKKERFSLILESASTNQTSMYLCASSVPSGRANEQFFGPGTRLTVL.

The chain uses TRBV5-4 and TRBJ2-5; D is possibly TRBD1 or TRBD2 (6 bases each). The V gene's germline CDR1 is SGHNT and CDR2 YYREEE (reference sequence). V was cut by 0 bases and J by 5 bases, with 20 bases left in between. This CDR3 has 17 residues. For the CDR3, the DNA is TGTGCCAGCAGCTTGGCTGGCGGAAGGGGGAGGATGGAGACCCAGTACTTC. This sequence encodes CASSLAGGRGRMETQYF.

This clone was found once. The gene calls are TRBV6-6 and TRBJ2-7; TRBD1 matches at 10 bases. V shed 6 bases, J shed 5 bases, and the junction held 10 bases outside the gene matches. CDR1 and CDR2 from the germline V gene are MNHNY and SVGAGI (reference sequence). CDR3 length: 15 amino acids. CDR3 nucleotides: TGTGCCAGCAGGGCCCGGGACAGGGGTGGCCACGAGCAGTACTTC. Protein: CASRARDRGGHEQYF.

The rearrangement joins TRBV5-1 to TRBJ2-7, with 7 bases lining up with TRBD2. The CDR3 runs 16 residues. The germline V gene has CDR1 SGHRS and CDR2 YFSETQ. After removal of 8 bases from V and 4 bases from J, the junction contained 18 bases not matched to a gene. In DNA form, the CDR3 reads TGCGCCAGGACGGTGGGGCAGCGGGGTATACTGTACGAGCAGTACTTC. Translated, it gives CARTVGQRGILYEQYF.

V is TRBV7-9 and J is TRBJ2-6; D is tentatively TRBD1 or TRBD2 (6 bases each). The CDR3 is 14 residues long. Between the trimmed V and J ends, which lost 8 bases and 4 bases, there was a span of 12 bases. Germline loops: CDR1 SEHNR, CDR2 FQNEAQ (reference sequence). CDR3 nucleotide sequence: TGTGCCAGCGATCGGGGGCTCGGGGCCAACGTCCTGACTTTC. This gives the protein CASDRGLGANVLTF.

The V and J genes are TRBV19 and TRBJ2-4; the D gene is possibly TRBD2 (6 bases). CDR3 size: 13 residues. The V end lost 7 bases, the J end lost 8 bases, and 15 bases lay between the germline ends. Per the germline V gene, CDR1 is LNHDA and CDR2 is SQIVND (reference sequence). The CDR3: CASKFRGSYIQYF. DNA for the CDR3: TGTGCCAGTAAATTTCGGGGGAGTTACATTCAGTACTTC.

V and J are TRBV14 and TRBJ1-1; TRBD1 is a possible D gene (6 bases). The germline V gene has CDR1 SGHDN and CDR2 FVKESK. V was pared by 3 bases and J by 5 bases, with 16 bases between. The CDR3 is 15 residues long. Here the CDR3 DNA reads TGTGCCAGCAGCCATATCGGACAGTATACGACTGAAGCTTTCTTT. It encodes CASSHIGQYTTEAFF.

This clone was detected once. The gene calls are TRBV27 and TRBJ2-7; 7 bases are shared with TRBD2. The length of the CDR3 is 14 residues. Germline trimming cut 4 bases from V and 2 bases from J; bases unmatched to any gene: 5. Germline values: CDR1 MNHEY, CDR2 SMNVEV (reference sequence). CDR3 in amino acids: CASSYTSVPYEQYF. The CDR3 nucleotides are TGTGCCAGCAGTTATACTAGCGTTCCCTACGAGCAGTACTTC.

This chain connects TRBV18 to TRBJ2-5, with unresolved D. This CDR3 comprises 11 residues. Trimming cost V 6 bases and J 1 base, with 3 bases left between them. Germline V gene lookup returns CDR1 KGHSH and CDR2 LQKENI. CDR3 loop: CASSIQETQYF. CDR3 in DNA: TGTGCCAGCTCCATCCAAGAGACCCAGTACTTC.

The V call is TRBV6-1, the J call TRBJ1-1; 9 bases map to TRBD1. The junction had 11 bases not matched to a gene; V was cut back by 9 bases and J by 3 bases. CDR1 and CDR2 (germline): MNHNS, SASEGT. The CDR3 length is 15 residues. The CDR3: CASKPPGQGYTEAFF. CDR3 bases: TGTGCCAGTAAGCCACCGGGACAGGGATACACTGAAGCTTTCTTT.

V and J are TRBV5-1 and TRBJ2-7; 9 nucleotides match TRBD1. Unmatched junction bases numbered 1, after V lost 4 bases and J lost 5 bases. This CDR3 is built from 12 residues. The germline V gene has CDR1 SGHRS and CDR2 YFSETQ. The CDR3, as DNA: TGCGCCAGCAGCGGGGACAGGGACGAGCAGTACTTC. As protein: CASSGDRDEQYF.

The chain combines TRBV7-2 with TRBJ2-5, with D uncertain. The germline CDR1 and CDR2 sequences are SGHTA and FQGNSA. The length of the CDR3 is 12 residues. V lost 5 bases and J 7 bases, leaving 11 bases between the germline ends. The CDR3 bases are TGTGCCAGCAGCGTCCCAGACCGGACCCAGTACTTC. Translation gives CASSVPDRTQYF.

This chain links TRBV5-6 with TRBJ2-2, with a weak D call TRBD2 (5 bases). Looked up from germline, CDR1 is SGHDT and CDR2 is YYEEEE. Trimming took off 2 bases at V and 2 bases at J, with 7 bases between the two ends. The CDR3 is 14 amino acids. The CDR3: CASSLSGNTGELFF. The CDR3 bases are TGTGCCAGCAGCTTATCGGGAAACACCGGGGAGCTGTTTTTT. Full variable domain (remainder filled in from reference TRBV5-6 and TRBJ2-2): DAGVTQSPTHLIKTRGQQVTLRCSPKSGHDTVSWYQQALGQGPQFIFQYYEEEERQRGNFPDRFSGHQFPNYSSELNVNALLLGDSALYLCASSLSGNTGELFFGEGSRLTVL.

Regarding this clone: The sample holds other DNA sequences that translate to the same CDR3. The J gene is TRBJ1-2, the V gene TRBV2, with D perhaps TRBD1 (5 bases). The CDR3 has 12 residues. Germline values: CDR1 SNHLY, CDR2 FYNNEI. V lost 6 bases and J lost 1, with 6 bases in between. In DNA form, the CDR3 reads TGTGCCAGCAGCGGGGGTAACTATGGCTACACCTTC. Residues: CASSGGNYGYTF.